This TCR beta chain was recorded in a study of metastatic and nonmetastatic thyroid tumors. Ahead of thyroid surgery, no patient had received treatment of any kind. TCRdb re-analyzed the PCR reads using MiXCR. The table lists tens of thousands of clones, roughly 12% of them singletons. The CDR3 is 15 residues long. Per germline, CDR1 MNHNS and CDR2 SASEGT. V lost 0 bases, J lost 6 bases, and 12 bases lay in between. There are a few counts of this clone. J is TRBJ1-3 and V is TRBV6-1; D ambiguous. The clonotype comes from a female donor with papillary thyroid cancer or a benign thyroid nodule (not recorded which). Some clones in this sample may be carry-over from other donors' samples. Specimen: blood. The CDR3 DNA follows: TGTGCCAGCAGTGAAGCCGTACCGGGCTTAAACACCATATATTTT. Translation gives CASSEAVPGLNTIYF.